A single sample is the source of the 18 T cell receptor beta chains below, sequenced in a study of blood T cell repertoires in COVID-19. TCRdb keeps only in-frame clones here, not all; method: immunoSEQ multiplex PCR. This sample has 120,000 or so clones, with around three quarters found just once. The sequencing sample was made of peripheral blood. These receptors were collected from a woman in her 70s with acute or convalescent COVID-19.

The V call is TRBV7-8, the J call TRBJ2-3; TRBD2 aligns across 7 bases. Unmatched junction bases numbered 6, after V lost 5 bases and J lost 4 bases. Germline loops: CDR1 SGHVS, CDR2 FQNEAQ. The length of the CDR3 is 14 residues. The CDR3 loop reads CASSQKTSADTQYF. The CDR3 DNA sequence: TGTGCCAGCAGCCAAAAAACTAGCGCAGATACGCAGTATTTT.

CDR3 DNA sequence: TGTGCCACCAGCAGAGTTTCTCCGGGGACTTTGCGTACGCAGTATTTT. This sequence encodes CATSRVSPGTLRTQYF. The chain carries TRBV15 and TRBJ2-3, with a weak D call TRBD2 (6 bases). The germline V gene encodes CDR1 LNHNV and CDR2 YYDKDF (reference sequence). Trimming took 1 base from V and 8 from J, leaving 19 bases between them. The CDR3 consists of 16 residues.

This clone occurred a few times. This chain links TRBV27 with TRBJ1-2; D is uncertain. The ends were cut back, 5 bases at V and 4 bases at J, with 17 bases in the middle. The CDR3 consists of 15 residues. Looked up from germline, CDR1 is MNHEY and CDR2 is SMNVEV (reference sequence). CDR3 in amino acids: CASSPGANRRYGYTF. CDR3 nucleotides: TGTGCCAGCAGTCCCGGAGCTAACCGTCGCTATGGCTACACCTTC.

In DNA form, the CDR3 reads TGTGCCATCAGACAAGGGAGGGCCCTCACCGGGGAGCTGTTTTTT. This encodes CAIRQGRALTGELFF. The rearrangement joins TRBV10-3 to TRBJ2-2; 7 bases align to TRBD2. J gave up 4 bases and V 6 bases, and 8 bases lay outside the gene matches. Germline V gene lookup returns CDR1 ENHRY and CDR2 SYGVKD. This CDR3 region has 15 residues.

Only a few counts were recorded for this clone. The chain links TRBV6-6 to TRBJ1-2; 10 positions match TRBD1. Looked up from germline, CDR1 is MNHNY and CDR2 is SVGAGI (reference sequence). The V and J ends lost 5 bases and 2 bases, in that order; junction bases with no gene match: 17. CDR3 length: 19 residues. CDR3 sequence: CASSPIRDRGEYINYGYTF. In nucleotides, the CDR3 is TGTGCCAGCAGTCCCATACGGGACAGGGGTGAGTATATCAACTATGGCTACACCTTC.

CDR3 in amino acids: CASSPLAGGENEQYF. The CDR3 coding sequence is TGCGCCAGCAGCCCACTAGCGGGAGGTGAGAACGAGCAGTACTTC. The chain employs TRBV5-1 and TRBJ2-7; 12 nucleotides line up with TRBD2. The germline CDR1 and CDR2 sequences are SGHRS and YFSETQ. V was clipped by 4 bases and J by 5 bases; unmatched bases: 7. The CDR3 is 15 residues long.

Written as DNA, the CDR3 is TGTGCCAGCAGCTCCCGGACAGGAACTCCAGCAACTAATGAAAAACTGTTTTTT. As protein: CASSSRTGTPATNEKLFF. This chain uses TRBV7-6 with TRBJ1-4; TRBD1 matches 7 bases. V lost 4 bases, J lost 0 bases, and 11 bases stayed unmatched. This CDR3 is built from 18 residues. CDR1 SGHVS and CDR2 FNYEAQ come from the germline V gene.

The CDR3 reads CSASSGVSYEQYF. The CDR3, as DNA: TGCAGTGCTAGTTCCGGAGTCTCCTACGAGCAGTACTTC. The chain has TRBV20-1 and TRBJ2-7; no firm D call. V lost 3 bases, J lost 0 bases, and 9 bases lay in between. Germline V gives CDR1 DFQATT, CDR2 SNEGSKA (reference sequence). This CDR3 spans 13 amino acids.

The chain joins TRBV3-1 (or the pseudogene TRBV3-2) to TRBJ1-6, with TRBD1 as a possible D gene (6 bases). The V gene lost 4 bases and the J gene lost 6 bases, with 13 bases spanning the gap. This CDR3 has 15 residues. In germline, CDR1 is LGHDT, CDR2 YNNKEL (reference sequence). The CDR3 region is CASSLGGGLNSPLHF. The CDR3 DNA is TGTGCCAGCAGCCTCGGGGGGGGGCTTAATTCACCCCTCCACTTT.

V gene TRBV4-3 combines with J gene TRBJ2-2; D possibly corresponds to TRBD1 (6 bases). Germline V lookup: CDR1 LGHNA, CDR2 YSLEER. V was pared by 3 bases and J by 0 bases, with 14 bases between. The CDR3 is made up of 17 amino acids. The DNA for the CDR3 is TGCGCCAGCAGCCATCCCAAAGGACAGCCGAACACCGGGGAGCTGTTTTTT. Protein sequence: CASSHPKGQPNTGELFF.

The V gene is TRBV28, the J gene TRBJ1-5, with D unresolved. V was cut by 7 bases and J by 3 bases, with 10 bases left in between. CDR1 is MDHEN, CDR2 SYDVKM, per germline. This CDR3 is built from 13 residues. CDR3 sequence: CASTSRNNQPQHF. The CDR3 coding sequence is TGTGCCAGCACATCTAGGAACAATCAGCCCCAGCATTTT.

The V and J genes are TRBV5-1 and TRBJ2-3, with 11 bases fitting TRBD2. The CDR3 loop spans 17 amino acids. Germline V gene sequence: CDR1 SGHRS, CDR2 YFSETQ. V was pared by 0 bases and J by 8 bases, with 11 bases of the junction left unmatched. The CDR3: CASSLGSSGRTLGTQYF. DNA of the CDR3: TGCGCCAGCAGCTTGGGATCTAGCGGGAGGACCCTAGGTACGCAGTATTTT.

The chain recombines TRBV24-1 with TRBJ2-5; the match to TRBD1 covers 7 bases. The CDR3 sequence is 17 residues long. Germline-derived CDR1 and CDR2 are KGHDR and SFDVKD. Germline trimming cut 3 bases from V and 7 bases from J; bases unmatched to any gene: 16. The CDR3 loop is CATSDTLTGDPPATQYF. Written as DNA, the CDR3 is TGTGCCACCAGTGATACCCTAACAGGGGATCCGCCCGCGACCCAGTACTTC.

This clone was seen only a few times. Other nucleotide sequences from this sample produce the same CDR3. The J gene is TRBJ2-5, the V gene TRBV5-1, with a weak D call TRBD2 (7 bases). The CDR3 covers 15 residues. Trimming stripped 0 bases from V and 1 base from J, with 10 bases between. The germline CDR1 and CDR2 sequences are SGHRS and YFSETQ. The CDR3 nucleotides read TGCGCCAGCAGCTTGGGAGGGGGGGCCCAAGAGACCCAGTACTTC. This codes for CASSLGGGAQETQYF.

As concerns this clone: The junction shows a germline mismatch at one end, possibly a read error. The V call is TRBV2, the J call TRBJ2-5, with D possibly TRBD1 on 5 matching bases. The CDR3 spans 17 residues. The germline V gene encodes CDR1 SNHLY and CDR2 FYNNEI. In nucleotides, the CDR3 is TGTGCCAGCAGCGAAGGTCGTAGCACCTACTTAAGGGGGACCCAGTACTTC. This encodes CASSEGRSTYLRGTQYF.

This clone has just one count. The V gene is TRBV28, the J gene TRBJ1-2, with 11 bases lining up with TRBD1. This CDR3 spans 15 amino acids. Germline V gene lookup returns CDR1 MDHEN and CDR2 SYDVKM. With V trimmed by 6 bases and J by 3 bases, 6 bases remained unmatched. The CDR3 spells CASRDSGQGDYGYTF. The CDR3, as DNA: TGTGCCAGCAGAGACTCGGGACAGGGGGACTATGGCTACACCTTC.

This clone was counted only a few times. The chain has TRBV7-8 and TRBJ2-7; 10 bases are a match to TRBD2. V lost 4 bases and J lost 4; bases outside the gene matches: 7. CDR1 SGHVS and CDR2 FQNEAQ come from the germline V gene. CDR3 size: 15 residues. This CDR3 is CASSSGAGGGYEQYF. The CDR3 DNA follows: TGTGCCAGCAGCTCGGGAGCGGGAGGGGGTTACGAGCAGTACTTC.

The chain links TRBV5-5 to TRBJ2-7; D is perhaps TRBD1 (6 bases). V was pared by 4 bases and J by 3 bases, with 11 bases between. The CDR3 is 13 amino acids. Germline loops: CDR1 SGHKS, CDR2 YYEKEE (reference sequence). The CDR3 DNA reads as TGTGCCAGCAGCGCCACAGGGAACTACGAGCAGTACTTC. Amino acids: CASSATGNYEQYF.